The T cell receptor beta chain described here comes from a study of blood T cell repertoires in COVID-19. The wider study: There were acute and convalescent COVID-19 samples, and they came from the United States, Italy and Spain. Sources were T cells, B-cell-depleted T cells, or PBMCs; the material itself was cDNA or gDNA.

Original methodology: The assay estimated nucleated cells by amplifying reference gene primers. TCRdb keeps only in-frame clones here, not all; method: immunoSEQ multiplex PCR. D and trimming come from the DNA, and the V and J calls and clone size come from that table. The sample lists about 100,000 clones; around 87% were seen once. Germline CDR1 reads SGHTA; CDR2 reads FQGNSA. The CDR3 is 15 residues long. The trim removed 1 base at V and 2 bases at J, leaving 2 bases unmatched. This clone has only one observation. This chain links TRBV7-2 with TRBJ2-7; 10 bases map to TRBD1. This clonotype was sampled from a woman aged 25 to 39 with acute or convalescent COVID-19. Material for sequencing was peripheral blood. This CDR3 reads CASSLVGTGAYEQYF. In DNA, the CDR3 is TGTGCCAGCAGCTTAGTAGGGACAGGGGCCTACGAGCAGTACTTC.